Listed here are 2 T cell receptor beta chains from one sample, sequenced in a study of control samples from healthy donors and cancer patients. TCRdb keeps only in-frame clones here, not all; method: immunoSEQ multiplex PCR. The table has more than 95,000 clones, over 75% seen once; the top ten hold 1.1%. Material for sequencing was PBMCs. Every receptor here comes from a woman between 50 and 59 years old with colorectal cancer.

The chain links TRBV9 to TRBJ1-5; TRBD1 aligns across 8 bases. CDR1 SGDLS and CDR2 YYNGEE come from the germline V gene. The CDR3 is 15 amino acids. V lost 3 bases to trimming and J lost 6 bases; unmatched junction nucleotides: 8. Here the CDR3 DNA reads TGTGCCAGCAGCGGGGACGCAGGGGGCGGTCAGCCCCAGCATTTT. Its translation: CASSGDAGGGQPQHF.

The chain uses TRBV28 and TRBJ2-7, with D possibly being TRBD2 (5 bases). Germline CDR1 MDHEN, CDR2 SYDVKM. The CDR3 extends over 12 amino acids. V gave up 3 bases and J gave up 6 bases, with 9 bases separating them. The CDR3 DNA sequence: TGTGCCAGCAGTTTGGAGGATCGCGAGCAGTACTTC. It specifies CASSLEDREQYF.